This is a list of T cell receptor beta chains from one sample in a study of cytomegalovirus exposure and HLA in healthy donors. The assay was immunoSEQ multiplex PCR, and TCRdb's table has in-frame clones only and misses some. The sample comprises 100,000 to 150,000 clones, around 75% of which are singletons, and roughly 10% rests with the top ten. Sequencing was performed on PBMCs. These receptors were obtained from a woman aged 50 to 60 in good health and CMV-seropositive. Each CDR3 is given with its conserved first and last residue. D genes are given only for firm matches. Rows give clone size only sometimes, using once, few, many, or a class for an expanded clone.

NA,TRBJ1-6,TRBV7-8,NA,TGTGCCAGCAGCTCTCTTGAATCCGGGAATTATTCACCCCTCCACTTT,CASSSLESGNYSPLHF
NA,TRBJ2-3,TRBV7-2,NA,TGTGCCAGCAGCCCGGGCGGAGGGAAATATACGCAGTATTTT,CASSPGGGKYTQYF
NA,TRBJ2-5,TRBV5-8,NA,TGTGCCAGCAGCTTGGGGGCTAAAAGACAAGAGACCCAGTACTTC,CASSLGAKRQETQYF
NA,TRBJ1-2,TRBV4-3,NA,TGCGCCAGCAGCCAAGATAGGACAGCTGCCCCCTATGGCTACACCTTC,CASSQDRTAAPYGYTF
TRBD2,TRBJ2-5,TRBV7-9,NA,TGTGCCAGCGGACTAGCGGGGGGGCCGGAGACCCAGTACTTC,CASGLAGGPETQYF
NA,TRBJ2-7,TRBV5-1,once,TGCGCCAGCAGCGGTCAGGGCGGCTCCTACGAGCAGTACTTC,CASSGQGGSYEQYF
NA,TRBJ1-4,TRBV5-1,NA,TGCGCCAGCAGCCCCGACAGGATCGATGAAAAACTGTTTTTT,CASSPDRIDEKLFF
NA,TRBJ1-5,TRBV4-1,few,TGCGCCAGCAGCCAAGTAGGAGGGATGGATCAGCCCCAGCATTTT,CASSQVGGMDQPQHF
TRBD2,TRBJ2-3,TRBV5-1,few,TGCGCCAGCAGCTTGGACCCTCTAGCGGGGGCCGCTGCCTTGACAGATACGCAGTATTTT,CASSLDPLAGAAALTDTQYF
TRBD1,TRBJ1-2,TRBV2,few,TGTGCCAGCGGTGAAAACAGGGGTATCCTCTATGGCTACACCTTC,CASGENRGILYGYTF
TRBD1,TRBJ1-2,TRBV6-5,NA,TGTGCCAGCAGTTACGGCAGGGGGAACTATGGCTACACCTTC,CASSYGRGNYGYTF
NA,TRBJ1-2,TRBV9,once,TGTGCCAGCAGTCTAGGGAGGGTCGGCTGGGGCTACACCTTC,CASSLGRVGWGYTF
NA,TRBJ2-1,TRBV27,NA,TGTGCCAGCAGTTCCCCCGCGGCCGGTGAGAATGAGCAGTTCTTC,CASSSPAAGENEQFF
TRBD1,TRBJ1-1,TRBV18,few,TGTGCCAGCTCACGACAGGGGGCTAACACTGAAGCTTTCTTT,CASSRQGANTEAFF
NA,TRBJ2-2,TRBV9,once,TGTGCCAGCAGCGTAGAAGGGTATGGGGGGACCGGGGAGCTGTTTTTT,CASSVEGYGGTGELFF
TRBD1,TRBJ2-3,TRBV7-2,NA,TGTGCCAGCAGCTTAGACAGGGGGGGCACAGATACGCAGTATTTT,CASSLDRGGTDTQYF
NA,TRBJ2-3,TRBV5-1,NA,TGCGCCAGCTCCCCTGGGGGGGCGAGCACAGATACGCAGTATTTT,CASSPGGASTDTQYF
NA,TRBJ1-1,TRBV7-2,NA,TGTGCCAGCACCACAAGGGATTCGGGGTACACTGAAGCTTTCTTT,CASTTRDSGYTEAFF
NA,TRBJ2-3,TRBV7-9,few,TGTGCCAGCAGCCCAGACAGGGGGCGGGAGGGAGATACGCAGTATTTT,CASSPDRGREGDTQYF
NA,TRBJ2-2,TRBV7-6,NA,TGTGCCAGCAGCTTAGGGTCTAGGGGCGTAAGCGGGGAGCTGTTTTTT,CASSLGSRGVSGELFF
TRBD1,TRBJ1-4,TRBV6-1,NA,TGTGCCAGCAGTGAGCAACAGGGGAGGATTGAAAAACTGTTTTTT,CASSEQQGRIEKLFF
NA,TRBJ2-7,TRBV28,NA,TGTGCCAGCCAAGGCCGACAACGCCATTACTTC,CASQGRQRHYF
TRBD2,TRBJ2-1,TRBV7-2,NA,TGTGCCAGCAGCTCGATCAGAGCGGGGGGCCCATACAATGAGCAGTTCTTC,CASSSIRAGGPYNEQFF
TRBD2,TRBJ2-5,TRBV7-8,NA,TGTGCCAGCAGCCCTCCGGGACTAGCGGGGACCCAAGAGACCCAGTACTTC,CASSPPGLAGTQETQYF
NA,TRBJ2-7,TRBV6-1,NA,TGTGCCAGCAGTGAACGCAGCGTCACCTACGAGCAGTACTTC,CASSERSVTYEQYF
TRBD2,TRBJ2-1,TRBV30,NA,TGTGCCTGTACCCGGGCTAGCGGCGCTTACAATGAGCAGTTCTTC,CACTRASGAYNEQFF
TRBD1,TRBJ2-7,TRBV5-4,NA,TGTGCCAGCAGCTCCATAGGTGGACAGGGGCGTCGCGAGCAGTACTTC,CASSSIGGQGRREQYF
NA,TRBJ1-2,TRBV6-5,NA,TGTGCCAGCAGCTACTCGGGAGGGGATGGTGATGGCTACACCTTC,CASSYSGGDGDGYTF
NA,TRBJ1-2,TRBV2,NA,TGTGCCAGCCTGAGAGCTAACTATGGCTACACCTTC,CASLRANYGYTF
NA,TRBJ1-2,TRBV7-9,NA,TGTGCCAGCAGCTTAGCGGCGGACTATGGCTACACCTTC,CASSLAADYGYTF
NA,TRBJ2-7,TRBV6-5,NA,TGTGCCAGCAGTTACGGGCAGGAAGGGGCCTACGAGCAGTACTTC,CASSYGQEGAYEQYF
TRBD1,TRBJ1-4,TRBV25-1,NA,TGTGCCAGCCGCGGGGACAGTTCGGAACTGTTTTTT,CASRGDSSELFF
NA,TRBJ1-3,TRBV5-4,NA,TGTGCCAGCAGCTCTACAGGTACCTCTGGAAACACCATATATTTT,CASSSTGTSGNTIYF
NA,TRBJ2-3,TRBV6-6,NA,TGTGCCAGCAGCCGGACTAAGTCAGATACGCAGTATTTT,CASSRTKSDTQYF
NA,TRBJ2-2,TRBV18,NA,TGTGCCAGCTCACCACCTTCTACAGCGAACACCGGGGAGCTGTTTTTT,CASSPPSTANTGELFF
TRBD1,TRBJ2-7,TRBV7-2,once,TGTGCCAGCAGCTACGGGACAGGGGTTACCTACGAGCAGTACTTC,CASSYGTGVTYEQYF
TRBD1,TRBJ1-1,TRBV11-2,once,TGTGCCAGCAGCTTAGTCGGTATCAGGGGGCAGGGGAACACTGAAGCTTTCTTT,CASSLVGIRGQGNTEAFF
TRBD2,TRBJ2-5,TRBV5-1,NA,TGCGCCAGCAGCCGGTCGTCTCGGGAGGGGGAGACCCAGTACTTC,CASSRSSREGETQYF
NA,TRBJ1-1,TRBV5-1,NA,TGCGCCAGCAGTGAGGTGTCCGGGAACACTGAAGCTTTCTTT,CASSEVSGNTEAFF
NA,TRBJ2-1,TRBV7-2,NA,TGTGCCAGCAGCTGGAGGGCGCGGGACGGGGAGCAGTTCTTC,CASSWRARDGEQFF
NA,TRBJ1-4,TRBV27,once,TGTGCCAGCAGCTCAACTAATGAAAAACTGTTTTTT,CASSSTNEKLFF